This T cell receptor beta chain was retrieved from a study of blood T cell repertoires in COVID-19. Study-level information: The cDNA or gDNA used as material had been derived from T cells, B-cell-depleted T cells, or PBMCs.

Sequencing used immunoSEQ multiplex PCR; TCRdb keeps in-frame clones, though not all of them. The sample holds about 43,000 clones, over 70% seen once. The receptor comes from a woman aged 55-70 years with acute or convalescent COVID-19. The material sequenced was peripheral blood.

CDR3 in amino acids: CASSRGGGYNEQFF. CDR3 sequence (DNA): TGTGCCAGCAGCCGGGGCGGGGGATACAATGAGCAGTTCTTC. The chain is built from TRBV7-2 and TRBJ2-1; 7 bases agree with TRBD2. This CDR3 has 14 amino acids. Trimming removed 5 bases from V and 4 bases from J; junction bases left unmatched: 5. From germline, CDR1 is SGHTA and CDR2 FQGNSA.